Here is one T cell receptor (beta chain) with its context. The sample is drawn from a study of a mutant IDH1 vaccine in newly diagnosed glioma. Germline lookup yields CDR1 LGHNA and CDR2 YSLEER. This CDR3 has 14 residues. V was clipped by 4 bases and J by 1 base; unmatched bases: 3. Only in-frame clones appear in the TCRdb table, and some are missing; sequencing was by immunoSEQ multiplex PCR. Of some 100,000 clones listed, 83% are singletons. Time point of the sample: baseline, week 1 (first vaccination visit). Documented treatment: pre-vaccination baseline after standard-of-care therapy. The sequence was collected from a woman aged 45-60 years with glioma. Here the sequenced sample was PBMCs, taken from a glioma patient treated with radiotherapy, temozolomide or both. The chain is built from TRBV4-3 and TRBJ1-1; 7 nucleotides align to TRBD1. Written as DNA, the CDR3 is TGCGCCAGCAGCCTCCAGGGGGGGAACACTGAAGCTTTCTTT. Encoded protein: CASSLQGGNTEAFF.